This T cell receptor beta chain derives from a study of cytomegalovirus exposure and HLA in healthy donors. Overall study: Most genotyped donors, over 70% of 398, had Caucasian-associated genetic ancestry. Findings of the study overall: CMV serostatus was the only recorded immune exposure for donors. Using a false discovery rate of 0.05, a later analysis showed that 16,000 or so TCR beta sequences were associated with HLA alleles. Because they were indistinguishable, some V segments, including TRBV6-2 and TRBV6-3, were excluded.

A word on this clone: Its specificity is unknown.

J lost 2 bases, V lost 10 bases, and 6 bases had no gene match. Germline V gene sequence: CDR1 SEHNR, CDR2 FQNEAQ (reference sequence). CDR3 size: 13 residues. This PCR relied on a set of 60 Vbeta primers and 13 Jbeta primers. The data were produced by immunoSEQ multiplex PCR, yet TCRdb's version contains in-frame clones alone and is incomplete. The table has some 170,000 clones, roughly 79% seen once. The sample consisted of PBMCs. This receptor was taken from a woman younger than 30 in good health and CMV-seropositive. V and J are TRBV7-9 and TRBJ2-7; 9 bases align to TRBD2. The CDR3 region has the DNA TGTGCCACCCAATCTAGCGGGACCTACGAGCAGTACTTC. This encodes CATQSSGTYEQYF.